This TCR beta chain was captured by sequencing in a study of post-analysis software for immune sequencing data. Study-level information: Multiple sclerosis in the patients followed relapsing-remitting, secondary progressive and progressive-relapsing courses.

V lost 5 bases and J lost 2; bases outside the gene matches: 7. The CDR3 extends over 15 amino acids. CDR1 and CDR2 from the germline V gene are SGHRS and YFSETQ. Unique-molecular-identifier-tagged TCR beta cDNA libraries were used. TCRdb itself ran the PCR reads through MiXCR, one entry per CDR3 protein. The repertoire holds about 760,000 distinct CDR3 sequences, with roughly 30% as singletons. This clonotype has just a few counts. The antigen is unknown. Points from the study as a whole: Controls had lower frequencies than patients of four or five TRBV segments, which included TRBV5-6, TRBV5-1 and TRBV20-1.

The V gene is TRBV5-1, the J gene TRBJ2-3, with TRBD2 matching 8 bases. Sequenced input: blood. This receptor was obtained from a girl aged 10 to 17 with multiple sclerosis. CDR3 region: CASSHERGHTDTQYF. The DNA for the CDR3 is TGCGCCAGCAGTCATGAGCGGGGGCACACAGATACGCAGTATTTT.